The source of this T cell receptor (beta chain) is a study of blood T cell repertoires in COVID-19. Looking at the study overall: PBMCs, B-cell-depleted T cells, or T cells provided the cDNA or gDNA that made up the material.

Only a few counts were recorded for this clone. This table comes from immunoSEQ multiplex PCR, and its TCRdb copy is limited to in-frame clones, with some not included. The table includes about 70,000 clones, around 85% detected once. Sequencing input: peripheral blood. This receptor was taken from a woman of 80 years or more with acute or convalescent COVID-19.

CDR3 residues: CASSYGDPAGELFF. The CDR3 DNA sequence: TGCGCCAGCAGCTATGGAGATCCGGCCGGGGAGCTGTTTTTT. The rearrangement links TRBV5-1 to TRBJ2-2; no firm D call. Trimming took 3 bases from V and 6 from J, leaving 12 bases between them. CDR1 is SGHRS and CDR2 is YFSETQ in the germline V gene. CDR3 length equals 14 residues.